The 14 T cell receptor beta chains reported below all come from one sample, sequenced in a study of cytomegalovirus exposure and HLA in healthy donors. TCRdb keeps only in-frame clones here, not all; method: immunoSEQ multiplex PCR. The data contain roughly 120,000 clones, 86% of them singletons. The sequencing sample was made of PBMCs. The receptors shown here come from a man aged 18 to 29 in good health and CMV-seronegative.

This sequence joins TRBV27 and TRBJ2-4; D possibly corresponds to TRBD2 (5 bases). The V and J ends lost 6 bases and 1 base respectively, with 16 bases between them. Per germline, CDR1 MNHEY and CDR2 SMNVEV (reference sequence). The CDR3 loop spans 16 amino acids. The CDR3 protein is CASRFRGGGAKNIQYF. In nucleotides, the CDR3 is TGTGCCAGCAGGTTTCGGGGTGGAGGTGCCAAAAACATTCAGTACTTC.

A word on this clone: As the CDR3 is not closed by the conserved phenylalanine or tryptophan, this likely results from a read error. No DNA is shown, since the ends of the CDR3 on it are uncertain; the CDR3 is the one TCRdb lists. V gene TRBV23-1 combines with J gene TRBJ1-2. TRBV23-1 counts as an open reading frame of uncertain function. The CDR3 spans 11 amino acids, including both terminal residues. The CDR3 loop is CASSQRSTVDL.

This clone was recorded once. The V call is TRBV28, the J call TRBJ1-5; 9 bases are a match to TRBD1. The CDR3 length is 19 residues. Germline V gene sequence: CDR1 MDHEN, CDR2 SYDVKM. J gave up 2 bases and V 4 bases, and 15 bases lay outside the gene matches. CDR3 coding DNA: TGTGCCAGCAGTTCTCCGGAATGGGGACAGGGCGCGCGCAATCAGCCCCAGCATTTT. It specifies CASSSPEWGQGARNQPQHF.

This CDR3 reads CASRTLGGETQYF. As DNA, the CDR3 is TGTGCCAGCCGGACTCTGGGGGGAGAGACCCAGTACTTC. The V gene is TRBV6-1, the J gene TRBJ2-5; perhaps TRBD2 as D (6 bases). The CDR3 consists of 13 residues. Germline V gene sequence: CDR1 MNHNS, CDR2 SASEGT. Trimming stripped 8 bases from V and 4 bases from J, with 14 bases between.

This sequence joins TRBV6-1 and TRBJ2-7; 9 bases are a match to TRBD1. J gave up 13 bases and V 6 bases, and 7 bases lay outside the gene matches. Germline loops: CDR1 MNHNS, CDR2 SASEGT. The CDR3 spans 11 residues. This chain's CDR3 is CASRLGTGFYF. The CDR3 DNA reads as TGTGCCAGCAGACTGGGGACAGGGTTTTACTTC.

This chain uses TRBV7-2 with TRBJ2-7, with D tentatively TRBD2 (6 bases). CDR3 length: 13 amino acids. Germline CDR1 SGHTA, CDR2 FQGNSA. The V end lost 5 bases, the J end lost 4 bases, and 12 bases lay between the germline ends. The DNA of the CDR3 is TGTGCCAGCAGCCCCCGGCGGGGATACGAGCAGTACTTC. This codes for CASSPRRGYEQYF.

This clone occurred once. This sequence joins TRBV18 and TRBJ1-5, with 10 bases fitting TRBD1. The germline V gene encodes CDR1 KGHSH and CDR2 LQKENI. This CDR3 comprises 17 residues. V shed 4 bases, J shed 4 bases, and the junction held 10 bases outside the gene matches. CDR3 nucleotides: TGTGCCAGCTCACGAGACAGGGGGCAAGGGACGAATCAGCCCCAGCATTTT. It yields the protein CASSRDRGQGTNQPQHF. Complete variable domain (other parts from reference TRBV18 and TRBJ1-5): NAGVMQNPRHLVRRRGQEARLRCSPMKGHSHVYWYRQLPEEGLKFMVYLQKENIIDESGMPKERFSAEFPKEGPSILRIQQVVRGDSAAYFCASSRDRGQGTNQPQHFGDGTRLSIL.

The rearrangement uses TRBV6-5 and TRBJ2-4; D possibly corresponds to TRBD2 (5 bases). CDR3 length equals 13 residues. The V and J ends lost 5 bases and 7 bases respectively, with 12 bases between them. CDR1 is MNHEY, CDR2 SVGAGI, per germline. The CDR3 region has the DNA TGTGCCAGCAGTCGGACCGGGGTCAACATTCAGTACTTC. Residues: CASSRTGVNIQYF.

The CDR3 DNA sequence: TGCGCCAGCAGACTGTCGGGATTCGGCGACGAGCAGTACTTC. It specifies CASRLSGFGDEQYF. V and J are TRBV5-1 and TRBJ2-7, with a weak D call TRBD2 (5 bases). Germline V gives CDR1 SGHRS, CDR2 YFSETQ. The CDR3 runs 14 residues. Trimming removed 5 bases from V and 5 bases from J, with 17 bases in between.

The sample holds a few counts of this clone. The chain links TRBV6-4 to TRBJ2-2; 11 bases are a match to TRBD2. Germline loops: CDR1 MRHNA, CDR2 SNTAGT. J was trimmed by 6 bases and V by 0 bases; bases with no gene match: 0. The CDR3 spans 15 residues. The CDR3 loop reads CASSDSLAGAGELFF. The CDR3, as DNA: TGTGCCAGCAGTGACTCACTAGCGGGAGCCGGGGAGCTGTTTTTT.

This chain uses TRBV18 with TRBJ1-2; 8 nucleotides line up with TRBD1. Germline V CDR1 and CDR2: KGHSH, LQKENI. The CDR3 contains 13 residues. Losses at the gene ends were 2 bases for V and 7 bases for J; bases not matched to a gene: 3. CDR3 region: CASSPNRGFGYTF. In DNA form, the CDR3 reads TGTGCCAGCTCACCAAACAGGGGGTTTGGCTACACCTTC.

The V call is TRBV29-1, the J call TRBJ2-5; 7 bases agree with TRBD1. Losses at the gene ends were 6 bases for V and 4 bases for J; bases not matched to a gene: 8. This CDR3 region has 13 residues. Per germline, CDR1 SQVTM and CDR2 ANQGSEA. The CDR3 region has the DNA TGCAGCGTACAGGGGAGTGCCGCAGAGACCCAGTACTTC. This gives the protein CSVQGSAAETQYF.

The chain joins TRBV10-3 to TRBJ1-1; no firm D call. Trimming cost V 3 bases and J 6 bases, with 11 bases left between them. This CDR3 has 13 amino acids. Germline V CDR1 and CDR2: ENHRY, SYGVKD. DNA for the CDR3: TGTGCCATCAGTGAACCCTATGAGTCTGAAGCTTTCTTT. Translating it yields CAISEPYESEAFF.

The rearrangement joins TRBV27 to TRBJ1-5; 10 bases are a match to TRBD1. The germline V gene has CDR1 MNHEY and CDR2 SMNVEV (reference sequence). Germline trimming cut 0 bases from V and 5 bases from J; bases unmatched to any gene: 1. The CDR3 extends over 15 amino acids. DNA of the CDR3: TGTGCCAGCAGTTTATCCGGGACAGGGGATCAGCCCCAGCATTTT. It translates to CASSLSGTGDQPQHF.